Shown below are 21 T cell receptor beta chains from a single sample sequenced in a study of response to subunit inactivated influenza vaccine. A single record per CDR3 protein comes from TCRdb applying MiXCR to the RT-PCR reads. The table includes approximately 700,000 distinct CDR3 sequences, roughly 14% detected once. The sample in question was PBMCs from blood, obtained around 14 days before vaccination. These TCRs come from a man in his fifties who received an inactivated influenza vaccine.

This clonotype was counted many times. The chain joins TRBV5-1 to TRBJ1-6, with D tentatively TRBD1 (6 bases). Germline V CDR1 and CDR2: SGHRS, YFSETQ. Deletions cut 4 bases from V and 7 bases from J, with 12 bases between. The CDR3 runs 14 residues. CDR3 coding DNA: TGCGCCAGCAGCCCCGACAGGACGAATTCACCCCTCCACTTT. This encodes CASSPDRTNSPLHF.

This clonotype was observed a handful of times. The chain is built from TRBV20-1 and TRBJ1-6; the match to TRBD1 covers 10 bases. Germline CDR1 DFQATT, CDR2 SNEGSKA (reference sequence). V was pared by 4 bases and J by 3 bases, with 3 bases of the junction left unmatched. This CDR3 spans 15 amino acids. In nucleotides, the CDR3 is TGCAGTGCTACTAGGACAGGGGGCTATAATTCACCCCTCCACTTT. Protein product: CSATRTGGYNSPLHF.

This clonotype was counted once. The rearrangement links TRBV28 to TRBJ2-1; D unresolved. Trimming took 3 bases from V and 8 from J, leaving 17 bases between them. CDR1 and CDR2 (germline): MDHEN, SYDVKM. CDR3 length: 15 amino acids. CDR3 region: CASSLAGLPWDEQFF. CDR3 coding DNA: TGTGCCAGCAGTTTGGCAGGTCTACCTTGGGATGAGCAGTTCTTC. Full variable domain (missing parts from reference TRBV28 and TRBJ2-1): DVKVTQSSRYLVKRTGEKVFLECVQDMDHENMFWYRQDPGLGLRLIYFSYDVKMKEKGDIPEGYSVSREKKERFSLILESASTNQTSMYLCASSLAGLPWDEQFFGPGTRLTVL.

V and J are TRBV28 and TRBJ2-1, with 11 positions matching TRBD2. The CDR3 is 18 residues long. Germline V gives CDR1 MDHEN, CDR2 SYDVKM. V gave up 5 bases and J gave up 3 bases; unmatched junction bases: 12. This chain's CDR3 is CASSPLAGGHDSYNEQFF. The CDR3 coding sequence is TGTGCCAGCAGTCCGTTAGCGGGAGGGCATGACAGCTACAATGAGCAGTTCTTC.

This chain joins TRBV7-2 and TRBJ1-6; D unclear. Germline V gene sequence: CDR1 SGHTA, CDR2 FQGNSA. The V end was cut by 5 bases, the J end by 9 bases, with 11 bases between. There are 13 residues in the CDR3. The CDR3 loop is CASSPRTGSPLHF. Here the CDR3 DNA reads TGTGCCAGCAGCCCACGGACGGGTTCACCCCTCCACTTT. The full variable domain, rest sourced from reference TRBV7-2 and TRBJ1-6, is GAGVSQSPSNKVTEKGKDVELRCDPISGHTALYWYRQSLGQGLEFLIYFQGNSAPDKSGLPSDRFSAERTGGSVSTLTIQRTQQEDSAVYLCASSPRTGSPLHFGNGTRLTVT.

Many counts were recorded for this clonotype. The chain recombines TRBV5-1 with TRBJ2-1; D tentatively reads TRBD1 or TRBD2 (5 bases each). This CDR3 has 15 amino acids. With 4 bases removed from V and 0 bases from J, the gap between germline ends came to 11 bases. Per germline, CDR1 SGHRS and CDR2 YFSETQ. CDR3 sequence (DNA): TGCGCCAGCAGCGAGGGACGGAGCTCCTACAATGAGCAGTTCTTC. The encoded protein is CASSEGRSSYNEQFF.

Only a few counts were recorded for this clonotype. The V call is TRBV12-3 or TRBV12-4, the J call TRBJ2-7; D unresolved. The CDR3 runs 15 residues. V was shortened by 5 bases and J by 5 bases, with 19 bases between the two germline ends. CDR3 DNA sequence: TGTGCCAGCAGTCCACGGACGGTCCGCCGGGACGAGCAGTACTTC. This encodes CASSPRTVRRDEQYF.

The rearrangement links TRBV5-1 to TRBJ2-3; 8 nucleotides line up with TRBD1. Trimming removed 6 bases from V and 3 bases from J; junction bases left unmatched: 9. This CDR3 region has 15 residues. CDR1 is SGHRS, CDR2 YFSETQ, per germline. This chain's CDR3 is CASKPSGGATDTQYF. The CDR3 DNA reads TGCGCCAGCAAACCCTCAGGGGGCGCGACAGATACGCAGTATTTT.

The sample holds a few counts of this clonotype. The chain joins TRBV7-2 to TRBJ1-3; no definite D call. Germline V gives CDR1 SGHTA, CDR2 FQGNSA. The CDR3 contains 15 residues. Trimming stripped 3 bases from V and 3 bases from J, with 12 bases between. The CDR3 loop reads CASSLGRADGNTIYF. The CDR3 bases are TGTGCCAGCAGCTTGGGTAGGGCCGATGGAAACACCATATATTTT.

This clonotype was detected a few times. This chain connects TRBV6-5 to TRBJ2-1; TRBD2 is a possible D gene (7 bases). Germline loops: CDR1 MNHEY, CDR2 SVGAGI. The CDR3 length is 16 residues. V was clipped by 4 bases and J by 0 bases, with 13 bases between them. The CDR3 nucleotides read TGTGCCAGCAGTTGGGGGGGGGCCAGCTCCTACAATGAGCAGTTCTTC. It specifies CASSWGGASSYNEQFF.

V and J are TRBV10-3 and TRBJ1-5; the D is unclear. V was cut by 1 base and J by 0 bases, with 7 bases left in between. The CDR3 consists of 15 residues. CDR1 and CDR2 from the germline V gene are ENHRY and SYGVKD. The CDR3 DNA is TGTGCCATCAGTGAGTTCCTTTATAGCAATCAGCCCCAGCATTTT. Protein product: CAISEFLYSNQPQHF.

This chain uses TRBV20-1 with TRBJ2-1; 11 positions agree with TRBD2. V shed 3 bases, J shed 8 bases, and the junction held 12 bases outside the gene matches. The CDR3 extends over 16 amino acids. CDR1 and CDR2 from the germline V gene are DFQATT and SNEGSKA (reference sequence). The CDR3 DNA is TGCAGTGCTAGCTTGGGGTCAGGACTAGCGGGCGATGAGCAGTTCTTC. The encoded protein is CSASLGSGLAGDEQFF.

This clonotype showed up just a few times. The chain couples TRBV4-1 to TRBJ2-5, with D perhaps given as TRBD1 or TRBD2 (5 bases each). The CDR3 consists of 16 residues. Germline CDR1 reads MGHRA; CDR2 reads YSYEKL. Trimming removed 2 bases from V and 2 bases from J, with 15 bases in between. This CDR3 is CASSQLLGRSQETQYF. DNA of the CDR3: TGCGCCAGCAGCCAACTACTGGGACGGTCGCAAGAGACCCAGTACTTC.

CDR3 loop: CASSFRDDSYEQYF. CDR3 sequence (DNA): TGTGCCAGCAGCTTCCGGGACGACTCCTACGAGCAGTACTTC. The chain is built from TRBV7-2 and TRBJ2-7; D is tentatively TRBD1 or TRBD2 (5 bases each). The germline gives CDR1 SGHTA, CDR2 FQGNSA. V shed 3 bases and J shed 0 bases, with 9 bases lying between them. The CDR3 consists of 14 residues. The variable domain in full, with the rest retrieved from reference TRBV7-2 and TRBJ2-7, is GAGVSQSPSNKVTEKGKDVELRCDPISGHTALYWYRQSLGQGLEFLIYFQGNSAPDKSGLPSDRFSAERTGGSVSTLTIQRTQQEDSAVYLCASSFRDDSYEQYFGPGTRLTVT.

In its sample, this clonotype was seen many times. This sequence joins TRBV18 and TRBJ2-2; 7 bases line up with TRBD2. The germline CDR1 and CDR2 sequences are KGHSH and LQKENI. V shed 8 bases and J 0 bases; nucleotides not matched to a gene: 6. The CDR3 consists of 15 residues. CDR3 protein: CASSPGGPNTGELFF. CDR3 DNA sequence: TGTGCCAGCAGCCCGGGGGGACCGAACACCGGGGAGCTGTTTTTT.

In regard to this clonotype: Germline is not matched at one junction end, which may reflect a read error. The chain links TRBV12-3 or TRBV12-4 to TRBJ2-1, with 8 bases matching TRBD2. The CDR3 is 15 residues long. The CDR3 loop reads CASSFTSGLYNEQLF. The CDR3 DNA reads TGTGCCAGCAGTTTCACTAGCGGACTCTACAATGAGCAGCTCTTC.

V usage is TRBV7-9 and J usage is TRBJ2-3; 13 nucleotides match TRBD2. J was trimmed by 9 bases and V by 4 bases; bases with no gene match: 4. The CDR3 runs 14 residues. The germline V gene encodes CDR1 SEHNR and CDR2 FQNEAQ (reference sequence). The CDR3 region has the DNA TGTGCCAGCAGCTCCCGACTAGCGGGGGGAACGCAGTATTTT. As protein: CASSSRLAGGTQYF.

The chain is built from TRBV20-1 and TRBJ1-2; TRBD1 matches at 10 bases. The length of the CDR3 is 17 residues. V gave up 0 bases and J gave up 7 bases; unmatched junction bases: 14. Germline values: CDR1 DFQATT, CDR2 SNEGSKA (reference sequence). In DNA, the CDR3 is TGCAGTGCTAGAGATTTGATGACAGGGGGCACGTTAGTTGGCTACACCTTC. Its protein is CSARDLMTGGTLVGYTF.

This chain joins TRBV29-1 and TRBJ2-4; 8 bases are a match to TRBD2. This CDR3 spans 15 amino acids. The trim removed 7 bases at V and 2 bases at J, leaving 10 bases unmatched. CDR1 SQVTM and CDR2 ANQGSEA come from the germline V gene. The CDR3 spells CSAKKRELTKNIQYF. The CDR3 region has the DNA TGCAGCGCTAAAAAGCGGGAGCTCACCAAAAACATTCAGTACTTC.

The table lists this clonotype with a count of one. A single base separates this from a much larger clone, so it may be a read error. This chain joins TRBV9 and TRBJ2-5; D gene uncertain. This CDR3 is built from 13 residues. In germline, CDR1 is SGDLS, CDR2 YYNGEE. This CDR3 reads CACSDGPSETQYF. CDR3 bases: TGTGCCTGCAGCGACGGCCCTTCGGAGACCCAGTACTTC.

This clonotype was observed a few times. This chain uses TRBV6-5 with TRBJ2-3, with D perhaps matching TRBD1 (5 bases). Germline assignment: CDR1 MNHEY and CDR2 SVGAGI. With 2 bases removed from V and 4 bases from J, the gap between germline ends came to 10 bases. The CDR3 runs to 14 residues. CDR3 sequence: CASSYAGWADTQYF. The DNA of the CDR3 is TGTGCCAGCAGTTACGCAGGGTGGGCAGATACGCAGTATTTT.